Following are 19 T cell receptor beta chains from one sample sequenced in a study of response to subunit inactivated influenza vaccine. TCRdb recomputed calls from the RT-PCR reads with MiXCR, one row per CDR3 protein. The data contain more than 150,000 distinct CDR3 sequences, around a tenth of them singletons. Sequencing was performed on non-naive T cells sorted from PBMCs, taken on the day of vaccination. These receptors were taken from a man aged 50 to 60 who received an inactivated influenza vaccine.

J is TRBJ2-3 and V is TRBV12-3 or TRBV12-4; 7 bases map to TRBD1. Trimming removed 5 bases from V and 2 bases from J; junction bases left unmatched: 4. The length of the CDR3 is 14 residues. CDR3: CASSLTGTTDTQYF. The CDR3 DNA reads TGTGCCAGCAGTCTGACAGGGACCACAGATACGCAGTATTTT.

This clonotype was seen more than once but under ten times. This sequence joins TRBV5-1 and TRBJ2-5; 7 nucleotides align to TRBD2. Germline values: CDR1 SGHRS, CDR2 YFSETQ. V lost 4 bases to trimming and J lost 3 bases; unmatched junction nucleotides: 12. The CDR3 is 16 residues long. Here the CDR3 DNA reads TGCGCCAGCAGCCCCGGGGGAGCGGGGACGGAAGAGACCCAGTACTTC. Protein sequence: CASSPGGAGTEETQYF.

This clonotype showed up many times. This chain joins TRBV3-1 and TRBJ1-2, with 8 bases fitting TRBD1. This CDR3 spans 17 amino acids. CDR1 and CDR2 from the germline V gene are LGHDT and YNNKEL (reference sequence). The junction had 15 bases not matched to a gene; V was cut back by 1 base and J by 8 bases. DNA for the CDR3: TGTGCCAGCAGCCAAGCCTCCCGGGACAGGATAATCACCGGCTACACCTTC. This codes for CASSQASRDRIITGYTF.

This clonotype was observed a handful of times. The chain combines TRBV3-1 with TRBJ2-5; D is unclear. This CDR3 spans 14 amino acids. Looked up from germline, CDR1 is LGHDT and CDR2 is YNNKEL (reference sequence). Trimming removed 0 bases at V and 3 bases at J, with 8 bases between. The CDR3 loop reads CASSQDPQKETQYF. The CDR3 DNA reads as TGTGCCAGCAGCCAAGATCCCCAGAAAGAGACCCAGTACTTC.

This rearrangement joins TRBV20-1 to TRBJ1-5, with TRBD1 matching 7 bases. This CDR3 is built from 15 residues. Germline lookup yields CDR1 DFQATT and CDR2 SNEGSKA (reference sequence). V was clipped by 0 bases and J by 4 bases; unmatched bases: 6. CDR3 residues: CSARDPQGENQPQHF. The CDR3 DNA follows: TGCAGTGCTAGAGATCCGCAGGGGGAGAATCAGCCCCAGCATTTT.

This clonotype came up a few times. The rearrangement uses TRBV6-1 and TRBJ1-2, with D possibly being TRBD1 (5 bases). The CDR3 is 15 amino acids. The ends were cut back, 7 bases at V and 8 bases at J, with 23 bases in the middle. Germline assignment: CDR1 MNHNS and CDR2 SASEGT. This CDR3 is CASTYTGTHRSGYTF. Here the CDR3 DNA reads TGTGCCAGCACCTACACCGGGACTCACAGGAGCGGCTACACCTTC.

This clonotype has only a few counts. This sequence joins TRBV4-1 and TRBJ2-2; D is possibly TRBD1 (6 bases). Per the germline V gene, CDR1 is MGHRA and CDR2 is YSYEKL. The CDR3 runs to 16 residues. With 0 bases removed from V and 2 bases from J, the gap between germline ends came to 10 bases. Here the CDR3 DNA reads TGCGCCAGCAGCCAAGATCCCAGGGGTAACACCGGGGAGCTGTTTTTT. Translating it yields CASSQDPRGNTGELFF.

For the CDR3, the DNA is TGTGCCAGCTCACTCGGGAGTATCTGGGGAGAGCAGTACTTC. Translating it yields CASSLGSIWGEQYF. The chain employs TRBV18 and TRBJ2-7; possibly TRBD2 for D (6 bases). Germline V gene data show CDR1 as KGHSH and CDR2 as LQKENI. The CDR3 runs 14 residues. The V gene lost 4 bases and the J gene lost 7 bases, with 17 bases spanning the gap.

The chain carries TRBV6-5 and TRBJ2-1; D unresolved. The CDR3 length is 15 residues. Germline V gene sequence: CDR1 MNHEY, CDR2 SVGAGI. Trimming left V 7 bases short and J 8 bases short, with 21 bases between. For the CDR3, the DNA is TGTGCCAGCACTTTACTTTACTCGGACCGGGATGAGCAGTTCTTC. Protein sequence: CASTLLYSDRDEQFF.

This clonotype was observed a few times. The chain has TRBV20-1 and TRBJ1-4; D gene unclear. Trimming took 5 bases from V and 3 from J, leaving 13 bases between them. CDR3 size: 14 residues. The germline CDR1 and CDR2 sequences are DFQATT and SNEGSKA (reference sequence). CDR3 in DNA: TGCAGTGCTGACCCCCGGGATCCTAATGAAAAACTGTTTTTT. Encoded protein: CSADPRDPNEKLFF.

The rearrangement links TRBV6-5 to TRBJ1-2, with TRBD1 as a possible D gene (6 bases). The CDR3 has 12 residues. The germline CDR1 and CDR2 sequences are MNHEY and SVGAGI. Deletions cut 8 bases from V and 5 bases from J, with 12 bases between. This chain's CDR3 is CASGGGLYGYTF. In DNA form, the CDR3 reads TGTGCCAGCGGAGGGGGACTTTATGGCTACACCTTC.

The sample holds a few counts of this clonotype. CDR3 residues: CASSRSGDLNEQFF. The CDR3 DNA is TGTGCCAGCAGCCGGTCGGGGGACCTCAATGAGCAGTTCTTC. The V and J genes are TRBV5-6 and TRBJ2-1; possible D gene TRBD2, 6 bases. Germline-derived CDR1 and CDR2 are SGHDT and YYEEEE. The CDR3 contains 14 residues. With 4 bases removed from V and 6 bases from J, the gap between germline ends came to 14 bases.

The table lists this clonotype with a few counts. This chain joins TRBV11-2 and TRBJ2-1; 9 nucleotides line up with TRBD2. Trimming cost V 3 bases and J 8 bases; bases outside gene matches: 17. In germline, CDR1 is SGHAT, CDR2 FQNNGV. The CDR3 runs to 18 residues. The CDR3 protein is CASSFVSSGRGEGDEQFF. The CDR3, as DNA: TGTGCCAGCAGCTTCGTGAGTAGCGGGAGAGGTGAGGGGGATGAGCAGTTCTTC.

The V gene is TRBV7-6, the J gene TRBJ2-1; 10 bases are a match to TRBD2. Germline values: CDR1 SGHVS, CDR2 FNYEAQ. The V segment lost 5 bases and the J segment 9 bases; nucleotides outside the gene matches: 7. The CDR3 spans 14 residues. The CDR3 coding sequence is TGTGCCAGCAGCCCCCGGACTAGCGGTGGTGAGCAGTTCTTC. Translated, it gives CASSPRTSGGEQFF.

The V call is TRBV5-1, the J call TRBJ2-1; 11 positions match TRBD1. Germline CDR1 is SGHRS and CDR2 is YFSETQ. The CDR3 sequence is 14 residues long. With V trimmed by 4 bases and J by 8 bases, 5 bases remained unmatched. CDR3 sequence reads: CASSRDRGWDEQFF. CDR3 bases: TGCGCCAGCAGCAGGGACAGGGGGTGGGATGAGCAGTTCTTC.

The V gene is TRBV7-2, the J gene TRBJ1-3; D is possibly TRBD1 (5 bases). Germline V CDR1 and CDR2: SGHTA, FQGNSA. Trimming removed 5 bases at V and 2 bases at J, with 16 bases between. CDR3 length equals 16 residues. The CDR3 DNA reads TGTGCCAGCAGCCCGCATCAACAGGCTACTGGAAACACCATATATTTT. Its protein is CASSPHQQATGNTIYF. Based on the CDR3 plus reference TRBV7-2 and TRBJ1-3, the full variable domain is GAGVSQSPSNKVTEKGKDVELRCDPISGHTALYWYRQSLGQGLEFLIYFQGNSAPDKSGLPSDRFSAERTGGSVSTLTIQRTQQEDSAVYLCASSPHQQATGNTIYFGEGSWLTVV.

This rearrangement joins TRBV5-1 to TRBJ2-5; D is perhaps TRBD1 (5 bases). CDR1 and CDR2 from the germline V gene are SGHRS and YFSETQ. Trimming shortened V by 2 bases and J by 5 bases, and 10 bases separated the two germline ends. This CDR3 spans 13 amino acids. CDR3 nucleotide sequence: TGCGCCAGCAGCTTAGGGGCGGCGGAGACCCAGTACTTC. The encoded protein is CASSLGAAETQYF.

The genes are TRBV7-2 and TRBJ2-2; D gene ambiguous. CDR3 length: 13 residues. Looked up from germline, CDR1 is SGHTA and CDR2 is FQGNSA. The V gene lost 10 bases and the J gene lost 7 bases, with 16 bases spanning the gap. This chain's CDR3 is CATVPQPLGELFF. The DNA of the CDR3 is TGTGCCACCGTACCACAACCACTCGGGGAGCTGTTTTTT.

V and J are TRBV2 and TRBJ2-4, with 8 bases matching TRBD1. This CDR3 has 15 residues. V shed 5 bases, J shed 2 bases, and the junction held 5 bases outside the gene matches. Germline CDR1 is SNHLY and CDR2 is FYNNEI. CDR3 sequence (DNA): TGTGCCAGCAGTCGACAGGGGTCGACCAAAAACATTCAGTACTTC. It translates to CASSRQGSTKNIQYF.